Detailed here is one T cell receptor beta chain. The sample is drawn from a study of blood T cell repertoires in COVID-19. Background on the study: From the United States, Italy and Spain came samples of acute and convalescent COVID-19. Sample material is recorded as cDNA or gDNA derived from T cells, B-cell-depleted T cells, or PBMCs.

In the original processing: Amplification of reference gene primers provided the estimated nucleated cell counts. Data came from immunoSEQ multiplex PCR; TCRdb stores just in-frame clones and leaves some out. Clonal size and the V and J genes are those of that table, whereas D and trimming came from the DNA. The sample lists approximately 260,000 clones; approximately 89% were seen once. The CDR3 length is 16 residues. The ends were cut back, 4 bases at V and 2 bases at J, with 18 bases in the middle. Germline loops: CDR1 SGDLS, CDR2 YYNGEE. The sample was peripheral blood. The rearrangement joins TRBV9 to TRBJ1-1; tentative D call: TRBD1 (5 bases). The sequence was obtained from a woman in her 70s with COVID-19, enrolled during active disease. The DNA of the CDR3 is TGTGCCAGCAGCTTAGGGATGAACAGGATCAACACTGAAGCTTTCTTT. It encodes CASSLGMNRINTEAFF.